Listed below are T cell receptor beta chains from one sample, sequenced in a study of blood T cell repertoires in COVID-19. Clones were read by immunoSEQ multiplex PCR, and TCRdb kept only the in-frame ones, dropping some. The data contain 200,000 to 250,000 clones, about 90% of them singletons. Sequencing was performed on PBMCs or T cells enriched from blood (not recorded which). These TCRs come from a man between 50 and 59 years old who had been exposed to COVID-19. Both conserved end residues are part of each CDR3. The D gene is left open where the match is weak. A row's size may be missing; if present it is once, few, many or a size class.

CDR3 DNA,CDR3 protein,D gene,CDR3 length,J gene,clone size,V gene
TGTGCCAGCAGCCCCGGCGGGACAGAGGTCTATGGCTACACCTTC,CASSPGGTEVYGYTF,TRBD1,15,TRBJ1-2,NA,TRBV9
TGTGCCAGCAGTTCCGGACACCCCAGGGGGAACACTGAAGCTTTCTTT,CASSSGHPRGNTEAFF,NA,16,TRBJ1-1,NA,TRBV7-6
TGTGCCAGCAGCTTAGAAGGACAGGGTAATGAGCAGTTCTTC,CASSLEGQGNEQFF,TRBD1,14,TRBJ2-1,NA,TRBV7-9
TGTGCCAGCGCCAAGGTGGGGGGCTATGGCTACACCTTC,CASAKVGGYGYTF,NA,13,TRBJ1-2,NA,TRBV27
TGTGCCAGCAGCTTAAATACAGGACAAGAGACCCAGTACTTC,CASSLNTGQETQYF,NA,14,TRBJ2-5,once,TRBV7-3
TGTGCCAGCAGCTTACAGGTTAGCTCCTACAATGAGCAGTTCTTC,CASSLQVSSYNEQFF,NA,15,TRBJ2-1,NA,TRBV11-3
TGTGCCACCAGCAGAGATCCGGTTGAGGTCAATCAGCCCCAGCATTTT,CATSRDPVEVNQPQHF,NA,16,TRBJ1-5,NA,TRBV15
TGCGCCAGCAGCTTAGGTCAGGTCGATGGAAACACCATATATTTT,CASSLGQVDGNTIYF,NA,15,TRBJ1-3,NA,TRBV5-1
TGTGCCAGCCAGGGTTATAGCAATCAGCCCCAGCATTTT,CASQGYSNQPQHF,NA,13,TRBJ1-5,NA,TRBV27
TGTGCCAGCAGTTTAATGGCGGGGGGATCCTACAATGAGCAGTTCTTC,CASSLMAGGSYNEQFF,TRBD2,16,TRBJ2-1,NA,TRBV27
TGTGCCAGCAGCTTAGGGCAATCTCGCGAGCAGTTCTTC,CASSLGQSREQFF,NA,13,TRBJ2-1,NA,TRBV7-2
TGTGCCAGCAGTGAAGCGGGGACAGCCGGGGAGCTGTTTTTT,CASSEAGTAGELFF,TRBD1,14,TRBJ2-2,few,TRBV2
TGCGCCAGCAGCTTCCAGGGGGCGCTTGGCACAGATACGCAGTATTTT,CASSFQGALGTDTQYF,TRBD1,16,TRBJ2-3,NA,TRBV5-1
TGTGCCAGCAGTTACCGAGAAAGCAATCAGCCCCAGCATTTT,CASSYRESNQPQHF,NA,14,TRBJ1-5,NA,TRBV6-5
TGTGCCAGCACGACCAGACAGGGGATGAACACTGAAGCTTTCTTT,CASTTRQGMNTEAFF,TRBD1,15,TRBJ1-1,few,TRBV27
TGTGCCAGCAGCGGAGGACTAGCTGAAGAGACCCAGTACTTC,CASSGGLAEETQYF,TRBD2,14,TRBJ2-5,once,TRBV9
TGTGCCAGCAGCTTGGATTTTTTCGGCTATGGCTACACCTTC,CASSLDFFGYGYTF,NA,14,TRBJ1-2,NA,TRBV5-5
TGTGCCAGCAGCGACAGGGGATCGGGAAACACCATATATTTT,CASSDRGSGNTIYF,TRBD1,14,TRBJ1-3,NA,TRBV3-1/TRBV3-2
TGTGCCAGCAGTTCAGCGGACTTGGGCTATGGCTACACCTTC,CASSSADLGYGYTF,NA,14,TRBJ1-2,NA,TRBV28
TGTGCCAGCAGCTTACCGGGTTGGACTGAAGCTTTCTTT,CASSLPGWTEAFF,NA,13,TRBJ1-1,NA,TRBV7-9
TGTGCCAGCAGTGATGAGGTTCAGCCCCAGCATTTT,CASSDEVQPQHF,NA,12,TRBJ1-5,NA,TRBV2
TGCGCCAGCAGCGCACGGACAGGGTTTAATGAAAAACTGTTTTTT,CASSARTGFNEKLFF,TRBD1,15,TRBJ1-4,NA,TRBV5-1
TGCGCCAGCAGCCTACAGGGCTTATCCTATGGCTACACCTTC,CASSLQGLSYGYTF,NA,14,TRBJ1-2,NA,TRBV4-1
TGCAGCGTTGAGCACAGGGGGCTTGGCTACACCTTC,CSVEHRGLGYTF,TRBD1,12,TRBJ1-2,NA,TRBV29-1
TGTGCCCAAAACCGGGACAGGGGCACTGAAGCTTTCTTT,CAQNRDRGTEAFF,TRBD1,13,TRBJ1-1,NA,TRBV30
TGTGCCACCAGTGATTTTGAGGACACCATATATTTT,CATSDFEDTIYF,NA,12,TRBJ1-3,NA,TRBV24-1
TGTGCCAGTAGTATAGATCCCAGGACAGGTGAGCAGTTCTTC,CASSIDPRTGEQFF,TRBD1,14,TRBJ2-1,NA,TRBV19
TGTGCCTGGAGCGGGGGGCCGGAGACCCAGTACTTC,CAWSGGPETQYF,NA,12,TRBJ2-5,NA,TRBV30
TGTGCCAGCAGTTTTTTCACAGGCCCAGATACGCAGTATTTT,CASSFFTGPDTQYF,NA,14,TRBJ2-3,NA,TRBV27
TGTGCCAGCAGTCTAGGAGCTAGGTCGAGCACTGAAGCTTTCTTT,CASSLGARSSTEAFF,NA,15,TRBJ1-1,NA,TRBV7-6
TGTGCCAGCAGCTTAGTGCGGGCGGCGGAGACCCAGTACTTC,CASSLVRAAETQYF,NA,14,TRBJ2-5,NA,TRBV11-3
TGTGCCAGCGGACTAGCGGGAGGTACTTACAATGAGCAGTTCTTC,CASGLAGGTYNEQFF,TRBD2,15,TRBJ2-1,once,TRBV6-5
TGCGCCAGCAGCACTCAGGGGGCAGGCTATGGCTACACCTTC,CASSTQGAGYGYTF,TRBD1,14,TRBJ1-2,NA,TRBV5-1
TGTGCCATCCGCAGGGTCTATGGCTACACCTTC,CAIRRVYGYTF,NA,11,TRBJ1-2,NA,TRBV10-3
TGTGCCAGCAGCTTATCAACGGCTAATGAAAAACTGTTTTTT,CASSLSTANEKLFF,NA,14,TRBJ1-4,NA,TRBV11-3
TGTGCCAGCATCGCCCGACAGGGGTCTTCTACTGAAGCTTTCTTT,CASIARQGSSTEAFF,TRBD1,15,TRBJ1-1,NA,TRBV28
TGTGCTAGTGCCCTCAGGTTTGAGATGAACACTGAAGCTTTCTTT,CASALRFEMNTEAFF,NA,15,TRBJ1-1,NA,TRBV12-5
TGCGCCAGCAGCCAGGCAGGGTTTGATACGCAGTATTTT,CASSQAGFDTQYF,NA,13,TRBJ2-3,NA,TRBV4-1
TGTGCCAGCAACCGGGGGGGCGGAGATACGCAGTATTTT,CASNRGGGDTQYF,TRBD2,13,TRBJ2-3,few,TRBV5-6
TGTGCCAGCAGTACCCTAGACAGGGGGCTCACTGAAGCTTTCTTT,CASSTLDRGLTEAFF,TRBD1,15,TRBJ1-1,NA,TRBV27
TGTGCCAGCAGCCTAACGAACAGGGATGGCTACACCTTC,CASSLTNRDGYTF,NA,13,TRBJ1-2,NA,TRBV7-3
TGTGCCTGGACAGGGGGCCAATCTGGGGCCAACGTCCTGACTTTC,CAWTGGQSGANVLTF,TRBD1,15,TRBJ2-6,NA,TRBV30
TGTGCCAGCAGTGAATCTAGGGCAGGGGCTAATCAGCCCCAGCATTTT,CASSESRAGANQPQHF,NA,16,TRBJ1-5,NA,TRBV25-1
TGTGCCAGCTCACCGGTCGGGGACAATGAGCAGTTCTTC,CASSPVGDNEQFF,NA,13,TRBJ2-1,NA,TRBV18